This TCR beta chain was sequenced for a study of blood T cell repertoires in COVID-19. Study at large: PBMCs, B-cell-depleted T cells, or T cells provided the cDNA or gDNA that made up the material.

The J segment lost 7 bases and the V segment lost 3 bases, leaving 9 bases of the junction unmatched. CDR3 length equals 17 residues. Germline V gene lookup returns CDR1 SGHDT and CDR2 YYEEEE. Only in-frame clones appear in the TCRdb table, and some are missing; sequencing was by immunoSEQ multiplex PCR. The sample has 300,000 to 350,000 clones, 85% to 90% seen once. This chain connects TRBV5-6 to TRBJ1-6; TRBD1 matches at 11 bases. This TCR derives from a woman between 50 and 59 years old with COVID-19, enrolled during active disease. Sequenced: peripheral blood. CDR3 residues: CASSWGGQGALNSPLHF. For the CDR3, the DNA is TGTGCCAGCAGCTGGGGAGGACAGGGGGCGTTGAATTCACCCCTCCACTTT. Drawing the rest from reference TRBV5-6 and TRBJ1-6, the complete variable domain is DAGVTQSPTHLIKTRGQQVTLRCSPKSGHDTVSWYQQALGQGPQFIFQYYEEEERQRGNFPDRFSGHQFPNYSSELNVNALLLGDSALYLCASSWGGQGALNSPLHFGNGTRLTVT.